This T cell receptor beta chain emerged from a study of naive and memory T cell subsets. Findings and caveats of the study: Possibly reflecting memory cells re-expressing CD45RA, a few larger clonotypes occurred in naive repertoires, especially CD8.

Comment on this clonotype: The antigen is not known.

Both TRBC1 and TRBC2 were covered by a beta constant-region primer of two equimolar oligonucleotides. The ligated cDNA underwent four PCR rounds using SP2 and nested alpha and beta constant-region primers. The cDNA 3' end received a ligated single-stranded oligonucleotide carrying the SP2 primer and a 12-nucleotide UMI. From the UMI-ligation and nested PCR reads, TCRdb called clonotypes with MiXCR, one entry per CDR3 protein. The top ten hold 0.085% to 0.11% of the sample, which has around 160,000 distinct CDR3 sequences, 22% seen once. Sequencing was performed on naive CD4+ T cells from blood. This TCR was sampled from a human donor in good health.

Written as DNA, the CDR3 is TGTGCCAGCCGGACAGATGGAAACACCATATATTTT. Translated: CASRTDGNTIYF. The genes are TRBV6-1 and TRBJ1-3, with D possibly matching TRBD1 (6 bases). Trimming removed 8 bases from V and 3 bases from J, with 8 bases in between. Germline V lookup: CDR1 MNHNS, CDR2 SASEGT. The CDR3 runs to 12 residues.